This T cell receptor (beta chain) was retrieved from a study of T cells in women clearing cervical HPV infection. The CDR3 runs 13 residues. Trimming removed 5 bases from V and 6 bases from J; junction bases left unmatched: 6. Germline V lookup: CDR1 SGHNT, CDR2 YENEEA. Regarding this clone: With the read ending 3 residues before the CDR3 end, the germline J gene is used to fill in that end.

Sequencing used immunoSEQ multiplex PCR; TCRdb keeps in-frame clones, though not all of them. This sample's table has about 30,000 clones. Prevalent HPV16 infections were excluded; only incident single HPV16 infections included. The source is a woman between 18 and 70 years old with a cervical HPV16 infection that either progressed to CIN3+ or cleared (not recorded which). The rearrangement joins TRBV11-3 to TRBJ1-2, with 7 positions matching TRBD1. The specimen sequenced was blood buffy coat. The CDR3 bases that were read are TGTGCCAGCAGCCCTACAGGGGTTCATGGC. The encoded protein is CASSPTGVHG. From start to end, the CDR3 is CASSPTGVHGYTF.